This is a list of T cell receptor beta chains from one sample in a study of early T cells in non-severe SARS-CoV-2 infection. TCRdb itself ran the 5' RACE reads through MiXCR, one entry per CDR3 protein. The table shows about 110,000 distinct CDR3 sequences, with 9.5% to 13% occurring only once. Sequenced: whole blood. The receptor source for this set is an adult who was a healthcare worker with PCR-confirmed SARS-CoV-2 infection or an uninfected control (not recorded which). CDR3s include the opening cysteine and the closing phenylalanine or tryptophan. The order of the fields is V gene, CDR3 protein.

V gene: TRBV5-5; CDR3 protein: CASSLAGRAWASLHF
V gene: TRBV28; CDR3 protein: CASSPGDKNTGELFF
V gene: TRBV24-1; CDR3 protein: CATSDTTPGDIQYF
V gene: TRBV27; CDR3 protein: CASSNRQGLGKLFF
V gene: TRBV30; CDR3 protein: CAWSSNPGYGYTF
V gene: TRBV29-1; CDR3 protein: CSVQNPEKRTGELFF
V gene: TRBV7-6; CDR3 protein: CASSLGIAGSLTDTQYF
V gene: TRBV27; CDR3 protein: CASSLGLAGGPKSGELFF
V gene: TRBV21-1; CDR3 protein: CASSSRDRGGVDTQYF
V gene: TRBV5-6; CDR3 protein: CASSSGHRFVNGYTF
V gene: TRBV5-1; CDR3 protein: CASSLGGRWDGDYEQYF
V gene: TRBV6-1; CDR3 protein: CASSGLAGGSYNEQFF